This TCR beta chain emerged from a study of CD8+ T cells in alopecia areata. General study findings and limits: With one nonresponder, baseline CD8+ expansion's link to response remains uncertain.

To note about this clone: What it recognizes is unknown.

Trimming removed 7 bases from V and 1 base from J; junction bases left unmatched: 5. Germline CDR1 and CDR2: MNHEY and SMNVEV (reference sequence). There are 14 residues in the CDR3. Sequencing used cDNA as its template, made by extracting RNA and reverse transcribing it. Repertoires were generated with immunoSEQ multiplex PCR, while TCRdb's copy carries only in-frame clones and drops some. The table includes about 76,000 clones, 60% to 70% detected once. Indicated treatment: oral pan-JAK inhibitor, 5-10 mg twice daily. The chain combines TRBV27 with TRBJ2-3; the match to TRBD2 covers 7 bases. The sample was CD8+ T cells sorted from blood, taken at week 24, from a patient treated with tofacitinib. This sequence was found in a human donor with alopecia areata. CDR3 loop: CASTSAGGTDTQYF. The CDR3 DNA reads TGTGCCAGCACCTCCGCGGGGGGCACAGATACGCAGTATTTT.